Listed below are T cell receptor beta chains from one sample, sequenced in a study of blood T cell repertoires in COVID-19. Sequencing was performed with immunoSEQ multiplex PCR; in TCRdb, only in-frame clones are kept and a portion is missing. The sample consists of 95,000 to 150,000 clones, 82% of them appearing once. The sequencing sample was made of peripheral blood. These receptors were taken from an older woman with acute or convalescent COVID-19. Each CDR3 is given with its conserved first and last residue. D genes are given only for firm matches. Not every row has a clone size; where given, it reads once, few, many or a size class.

CDR3,DNA,length,size,V,D,J
CASSLVAGQYNEQFF,TGTGCCAGCAGCTTAGTAGCGGGGCAATACAATGAGCAGTTCTTC,15,-,TRBV7-2,TRBD2,TRBJ2-1
CASSPLEVGGEAFF,TGTGCCAGCTCACCACTAGAGGTCGGAGGCGAAGCTTTCTTT,14,-,TRBV18,-,TRBJ1-1
CAWSVPQGPGYTF,TGTGCCTGGAGTGTACCACAGGGGCCCGGCTACACCTTC,13,few,TRBV30,TRBD1,TRBJ1-2
CASSTLDRGGTEAFF,TGTGCCAGTAGTACCCTAGACAGGGGGGGGACTGAAGCTTTCTTT,15,-,TRBV19,TRBD1,TRBJ1-1
CAISAGDQPQHF,TGTGCCATCAGTGCAGGGGATCAGCCCCAGCATTTT,12,few,TRBV10-3,-,TRBJ1-5
CASAEGSNYGYTF,TGTGCCAGCGCCGAGGGATCTAACTATGGCTACACCTTC,13,-,TRBV9,-,TRBJ1-2
CASSDEGGAKNIQYF,TGTGCCAGCAGCGACGAAGGCGGGGCCAAAAACATTCAGTACTTC,15,-,TRBV11-3,-,TRBJ2-4
CASSWGQEAARPQHF,TGTGCCAGCAGCTGGGGACAGGAGGCTGCCCGGCCCCAGCATTTT,15,few,TRBV6-2/TRBV6-3,TRBD1,TRBJ1-5
CASSLIGEIISEAFF,TGTGCCAGCAGTCTCATAGGGGAAATAATCAGTGAAGCTTTCTTT,15,-,TRBV27,-,TRBJ1-1
CASSRGDQPQHF,TGTGCCAGCAGCCGGGGGGATCAGCCCCAGCATTTT,12,once,TRBV5-6,-,TRBJ1-5
CASKGRLGSYNEQFF,TGTGCCAGCAAGGGGCGCCTCGGCTCCTACAATGAGCAGTTCTTC,15,-,TRBV3-1/TRBV3-2,-,TRBJ2-1
CASSLYRGVSDGYTF,TGCGCCAGCAGCTTGTACAGGGGCGTATCAGATGGCTACACCTTC,15,-,TRBV5-1,TRBD1,TRBJ1-2
CASSPRDRSGNTIYF,TGTGCCAGCTCACCACGCGACAGATCTGGAAACACCATATATTTT,15,-,TRBV18,-,TRBJ1-3
CAISAAETSAYGYTF,TGTGCCATCAGTGCGGCCGAGACATCCGCTTATGGCTACACCTTC,15,once,TRBV10-3,-,TRBJ1-2
CASSEEGGYGYTF,TGCGCCAGCAGTGAGGAGGGCGGCTATGGCTACACCTTC,13,few,TRBV10-1,-,TRBJ1-2
CASSLYPGDTQYF,TGTGCCAGCAGTTTATATCCAGGGGATACGCAGTATTTT,13,-,TRBV27,-,TRBJ2-3
CASSLSGGEYNEQFF,TGTGCCAGCAGCTTAAGCGGGGGGGAATACAATGAGCAGTTCTTC,15,-,TRBV7-2,TRBD2,TRBJ2-1
CASSFYSRWNTEAFF,TGTGCCAGCAGCTTTTACAGCCGCTGGAACACTGAAGCTTTCTTT,15,-,TRBV11-3,-,TRBJ1-1
CASSVGTAYEQYF,TGTGCCAGCAGCGTGGGGACAGCCTACGAGCAGTACTTC,13,-,TRBV5-4,TRBD1,TRBJ2-7
CASSYQTDYGYTF,TGTGCCAGCAGTTACCAGACAGACTATGGCTACACCTTC,13,few,TRBV6-2/TRBV6-3,-,TRBJ1-2
CASSEVQGISEQYF,TGTGCCAGCAGTGAGGTTCAGGGTATCTCCGAGCAGTACTTC,14,-,TRBV6-1,-,TRBJ2-7
CAWSLRNTEAFF,TGTGCCTGGAGTCTAAGGAACACTGAAGCTTTCTTT,12,-,TRBV30,-,TRBJ1-1
CASRGPSGVLDTQYF,TGTGCCAGCAGGGGTCCTAGCGGGGTACTTGATACGCAGTATTTT,15,-,TRBV7-9,TRBD2,TRBJ2-3
CSVDSQGASYNEQFF,TGCAGCGTTGATTCACAGGGGGCGTCCTACAATGAGCAGTTCTTC,15,-,TRBV29-1,TRBD1,TRBJ2-1
CASSVHRGEQPQHF,TGTGCCAGCAGCGTACACAGGGGAGAGCAGCCCCAGCATTTT,14,-,TRBV5-8,TRBD1,TRBJ1-5
CASSELDRGIHEQFF,TGCGCCAGCAGTGAGCTGGACAGGGGAATTCATGAGCAGTTCTTC,15,-,TRBV10-2,TRBD1,TRBJ2-1
CASSPLPRGTLNTGELFF,TGTGCCAGCAGCCCCCTCCCGCGGGGGACCCTGAACACCGGGGAGCTGTTTTTT,18,-,TRBV7-2,TRBD2,TRBJ2-2
CASSQATGDYGYTF,TGTGCCAGCAGCCAAGCTACAGGGGACTATGGCTACACCTTC,14,few,TRBV4-2,TRBD1,TRBJ1-2
CASRLAGDTDTQYF,TGTGCCAGTCGTTTAGCGGGAGACACAGATACGCAGTATTTT,14,-,TRBV6-5,TRBD2,TRBJ2-3
CASSPRTGGAGETQYF,TGTGCCAGCTCACCCAGGACAGGGGGCGCGGGGGAGACCCAGTACTTC,16,once,TRBV18,TRBD1,TRBJ2-5
CASSHTGVHEQFF,TGCGCCAGCAGCCACACAGGGGTCCATGAGCAGTTCTTC,13,-,TRBV4-1,TRBD1,TRBJ2-1
CASSLMAGNTEAFF,TGCGCCAGCAGCTTGATGGCTGGGAACACTGAAGCTTTCTTT,14,-,TRBV5-1,-,TRBJ1-1
CASSFIGQGVETQYF,TGCGCCAGCAGCTTCATAGGACAGGGGGTGGAGACCCAGTACTTC,15,-,TRBV5-1,TRBD1,TRBJ2-5
CASSLREVNSPLHF,TGTGCCAGCAGCCTCAGGGAAGTGAATTCACCCCTCCACTTT,14,-,TRBV5-6,-,TRBJ1-6
CASSPGSTGNTEAFF,TGCGCCAGCAGCCCCGGCTCGACAGGGAACACTGAAGCTTTCTTT,15,-,TRBV5-1,-,TRBJ1-1
CASSLAGGPGYTF,TGTGCCAGCAGTTTGGCAGGGGGCCCTGGCTACACCTTC,13,-,TRBV27,TRBD1,TRBJ1-2
CASSHGQGPWGNQPQHF,TGTGCCAGCAGCCACGGACAGGGTCCGTGGGGCAATCAGCCCCAGCATTTT,17,-,TRBV4-2,TRBD1,TRBJ1-5
CASSPGQPTEAFF,TGTGCCAGCTCACCAGGACAGCCCACTGAAGCTTTCTTT,13,-,TRBV18,-,TRBJ1-1
CASRWTATNSPLHF,TGTGCCAGCCGGTGGACAGCTACCAATTCACCCCTCCACTTT,14,-,TRBV27,-,TRBJ1-6
CSVGQGTNYGYTF,TGCAGCGTTGGACAGGGGACTAACTATGGCTACACCTTC,13,once,TRBV29-1,TRBD1,TRBJ1-2
CASSQDLQGIPGELFF,TGTGCCAGCAGCCAAGATCTTCAGGGGATACCCGGGGAGCTGTTTTTT,16,-,TRBV3-1/TRBV3-2,-,TRBJ2-2
CASSQASGHYQETQYF,TGTGCCAGCAGCCAAGCTAGCGGGCACTACCAAGAGACCCAGTACTTC,16,-,TRBV4-2,TRBD2,TRBJ2-5
CASSQETTGTGEQYF,TGCGCCAGCAGCCAAGAGACCACAGGGACGGGGGAGCAGTACTTC,15,-,TRBV4-3,-,TRBJ2-7
CASSQVWSPYEQYF,TGTGCCAGCAGCCAGGTATGGAGTCCCTACGAGCAGTACTTC,14,-,TRBV6-2/TRBV6-3,-,TRBJ2-7
CASSYEGRGNQPQHF,TGTGCCAGCAGTTACGAGGGGAGGGGCAATCAGCCCCAGCATTTT,15,-,TRBV6-2/TRBV6-3,-,TRBJ1-5
CASSFPGGYTF,TGTGCCAGCAGCTTCCCGGGTGGCTACACCTTC,11,-,TRBV13,-,TRBJ1-2
CASSLPQGNTGELFF,TGTGCCAGCAGCCTCCCCCAGGGAAACACCGGGGAGCTGTTTTTT,15,-,TRBV6-2/TRBV6-3,-,TRBJ2-2
CASSLNRQHSGANVLTF,TGTGCCAGCAGCTTAAATAGACAGCACTCTGGGGCCAACGTCCTGACTTTC,17,-,TRBV11-3,-,TRBJ2-6
CASSRDRQETQYF,TGTGCCAGCAGCCGGGACAGACAAGAGACCCAGTACTTC,13,few,TRBV2,TRBD1,TRBJ2-5
CATSDLPGESSYNEQFF,TGTGCCACCAGTGATTTGCCAGGTGAAAGCTCCTACAATGAGCAGTTCTTC,17,-,TRBV24-1,-,TRBJ2-1
CATSDRDTEAFF,TGTGCCACCAGTGACCGGGACACTGAAGCTTTCTTT,12,once,TRBV24-1,-,TRBJ1-1
CASSYDSYEQYF,TGCGCCAGCAGCTACGACAGCTACGAGCAGTACTTC,12,few,TRBV5-1,-,TRBJ2-7
CASSLGGISNQPQHF,TGTGCCAGCAGCTTAGGAGGGATAAGCAATCAGCCCCAGCATTTT,15,few,TRBV7-8,-,TRBJ1-5
CASSEAQRAGGYTF,TGTGCCAGCAGTGAAGCACAACGGGCGGGTGGCTACACCTTC,14,few,TRBV2,-,TRBJ1-2
CASSLPFIRGAFF,TGTGCCAGCAGTTTGCCCTTCATTAGGGGAGCTTTCTTT,13,-,TRBV12-3/TRBV12-4,-,TRBJ1-1